These T cell receptor beta chains were read from a single sample in a study of blood T cell repertoires in COVID-19. TCRdb's copy holds only in-frame clones and misses some; the assay was immunoSEQ multiplex PCR. Of a few hundred thousand clones listed, roughly 88% are singletons. Sample: peripheral blood. Receptors originate from a woman aged 70-85 years with COVID-19, enrolled during active disease. CDR3s include the opening cysteine and the closing phenylalanine or tryptophan. D genes are given only for firm matches. The size field is filled for only some rows; it gives once, few, many or a size class.

abundance	v_gene	d_gene	j_gene	CDR3nt	CDR3aa
-	TRBV30	-	TRBJ1-2	TGTGCCTGGAGAAGTCAGGTTAACTATGGCTACACCTTC	CAWRSQVNYGYTF
few	TRBV19	TRBD1	TRBJ2-7	TGTGCCAGTAGTGTTGGGACAGCGGCCTACGAGCAGTACTTC	CASSVGTAAYEQYF
-	TRBV5-1	-	TRBJ1-2	TGCGCCAGCAGCGCCAGGGAAAGCGACTATGGCTACACCTTC	CASSARESDYGYTF
few	TRBV6-2/TRBV6-3	TRBD1	TRBJ2-7	TGTGCCAGCAGTTTCGAGAGGGTGACAGGGACCCTTGACGAGCAGTACTTC	CASSFERVTGTLDEQYF
-	TRBV6-4	-	TRBJ2-1	TGTGCCAGCAGCGCGGGCCGAAGCTCCTACAATGAGCAGTTCTTC	CASSAGRSSYNEQFF
-	TRBV4-1	-	TRBJ2-5	TGCGCCAGCAGCCAAGATAGTGAGGGTTTACGGGAGACCCAGTACTTC	CASSQDSEGLRETQYF
-	TRBV19	TRBD1	TRBJ1-5	TGTGCCAGTAGTCTTAATAGGGGTGGACAGGGAACTCAGCCCCAGCATTTT	CASSLNRGGQGTQPQHF
-	TRBV7-9	TRBD2	TRBJ2-2	TGTGCCAGCAGCTTAACTAGCGGGAGTGTCGGGGAGCTGTTTTTT	CASSLTSGSVGELFF
-	TRBV3-1/TRBV3-2	-	TRBJ2-1	TGTGCCAGCAGCCCTCCCCCCAGGGATTTCAATGAGCAGTTCTTC	CASSPPPRDFNEQFF
-	TRBV11-2	TRBD2	TRBJ2-1	TGTGCCAGCAGCACCCGGACTAGCGTCAATGAGCAGTTCTTC	CASSTRTSVNEQFF
-	TRBV19	-	TRBJ2-7	TGTGCCAGTAGTCCCACGCGGGGTTACGAGCAGTACTTC	CASSPTRGYEQYF
-	TRBV30	-	TRBJ2-7	TGTGCCTGGAGTCTACAGGGCCCCTACGAGCAGTACTTC	CAWSLQGPYEQYF
-	TRBV6-5	-	TRBJ2-3	TGTGCCAGCTCGGCAGGTGATACGCAGTATTTT	CASSAGDTQYF
-	TRBV5-6	-	TRBJ2-3	TGTGCCAGCAGCTCCCTAGGGGGTAGGAGCACAGATACGCAGTATTTT	CASSSLGGRSTDTQYF
-	TRBV28	TRBD1	TRBJ2-3	TGTGCCAGCAGGCGACAGGGCCTCCCAGATACGCAGTATTTT	CASRRQGLPDTQYF
-	TRBV6-6	-	TRBJ1-1	TGTGCCAGCACCCCAGGGGACGCTGAAGCTTTCTTT	CASTPGDAEAFF
-	TRBV3-1/TRBV3-2	-	TRBJ1-1	TGTGCCAGCAGGGGGGGAACTGAAGCTTTCTTT	CASRGGTEAFF
-	TRBV3-1/TRBV3-2	TRBD1	TRBJ1-1	TGTGCCAGCAGCCAAGCTGGACAGGGGGTGAAAACTGAAGCTTTCTTT	CASSQAGQGVKTEAFF
-	TRBV30	TRBD1	TRBJ1-6	TGTGCCTGGAGTCCCCAGGGGGGTTTCTATTCACCCCTCCACTTT	CAWSPQGGFYSPLHF
-	TRBV5-1	TRBD1	TRBJ1-1	TGCGCCAGCAGCCCGGGGACAGGGGGCACTGAAGCTTTCTTT	CASSPGTGGTEAFF
-	TRBV18	TRBD1	TRBJ2-2	TGTGCCAGCTCACCTCGACAGGGTGATGACACCGGGGAGCTGTTTTTT	CASSPRQGDDTGELFF
once	TRBV7-6	-	TRBJ1-4	TGTGCCAGCAGCTTAGGGGCAGGGTTGTCAACTAATGAAAAACTGTTTTTT	CASSLGAGLSTNEKLFF
-	TRBV29-1	TRBD2	TRBJ2-1	TGCAGCGTCAAAGGGCTAGCGGCATCCTACAATGAGCAGTTCTTC	CSVKGLAASYNEQFF
once	TRBV18	TRBD1	TRBJ2-1	TGTGCCAGCTCACCGCGGGACAGGGGAGCGATTGAGCAGTTCTTC	CASSPRDRGAIEQFF
-	TRBV2	-	TRBJ2-7	TGTGCCAGCAGGCCCCAGGAGGGTGAGTCCCACGAGCAGTACTTC	CASRPQEGESHEQYF
-	TRBV5-4	-	TRBJ1-6	TGTGCCAGCAGCTTCCAGTTTAATTCACCCCTCCACTTT	CASSFQFNSPLHF
-	TRBV19	TRBD2	TRBJ2-1	TGTGCCAGTAGTTCAGGACTAGCCCTATACAATGAGCAGTTCTTC	CASSSGLALYNEQFF
-	TRBV21-1	-	TRBJ1-5	TGTGCCAGCAGCAAAGACAGGGTTAATCTGCCCCAGCATTTT	CASSKDRVNLPQHF
-	TRBV14	-	TRBJ1-2	TGTGCCAGCAGCCAAGACCGCAGGGGTGGCTACACCTTC	CASSQDRRGGYTF
-	TRBV5-4	-	TRBJ2-5	TGTGCCAGCAGCTTGGAAGCAGGGCGGCAGACCCAGTACTTC	CASSLEAGRQTQYF
-	TRBV20-1	TRBD1	TRBJ2-5	TGCAGTGCTAATGACAGGGGGGCCATAGAGACCCAGTACTTC	CSANDRGAIETQYF
-	TRBV23-1	-	TRBJ1-2	TGCGCCAGCAGTCAATCGGGCAGTAGCGATGGTGGCTACACCTTC	CASSQSGSSDGGYTF
-	TRBV28	-	TRBJ1-1	TGTGCCAGCAGTTTACACAGAACAGGGAGTTTAGCTTTCTTT	CASSLHRTGSLAFF
-	TRBV6-5	-	TRBJ1-1	TGTGCCAGCAGTACCAGGGCAGAAGCTTTCTTT	CASSTRAEAFF
few	TRBV15	-	TRBJ1-2	TGTGCCACCAGCAGGGGACGACAGGACTATGGCTACACCTTC	CATSRGRQDYGYTF
-	TRBV6-5	-	TRBJ1-2	TGTGCCAGCAGCAGGGGACAAGACTATGGCTACACCTTC	CASSRGQDYGYTF
-	TRBV27	-	TRBJ1-3	TGTGCCAGCAGTTTACTGGGGGCAGCTGGAAACACCATATATTTT	CASSLLGAAGNTIYF
-	TRBV4-1	-	TRBJ1-2	TGCGCCAGCAGCCAAAGCTCTACAGGGAGCAATTATGGCTACACCTTC	CASSQSSTGSNYGYTF
-	TRBV4-1	TRBD1	TRBJ1-4	TGCGCCAGCAGCCATTATTCCGGGACAGGGGGGAATGAAAAACTGTTTTTT	CASSHYSGTGGNEKLFF
-	TRBV21-1	-	TRBJ1-6	TGTGCCAGCAGCACAAACTACAGGGGGCGGTCACCCCTCCACTTT	CASSTNYRGRSPLHF
-	TRBV3-1/TRBV3-2	-	TRBJ2-7	TGTGCCAGCAGCCAACGCTCCTACGAGCAGTACTTC	CASSQRSYEQYF
-	TRBV19	TRBD1	TRBJ1-1	TGTGCCAGTAATTGGGACAGTGGCACTGAAGCTTTCTTT	CASNWDSGTEAFF
-	TRBV24-1	-	TRBJ2-1	TGTGCCACCAGTGATTTTAGTGAGCAGTTCTTC	CATSDFSEQFF
-	TRBV3-1/TRBV3-2	TRBD2	TRBJ2-2	TGTGCCAGCAGCCAAACCGGGACTAGCAACACCGGGGAGCTGTTTTTT	CASSQTGTSNTGELFF
-	TRBV7-2	-	TRBJ2-7	TGTGCCAGCAGCCACGCTCGGGAGCGGGCCGAGCAGTACTTC	CASSHARERAEQYF
-	TRBV6-1	-	TRBJ1-1	TGTGCCAGCAGTGAAAGTTCTTCAGGGGCGAACACTGAAGCTTTCTTT	CASSESSSGANTEAFF
-	TRBV5-1	-	TRBJ1-1	TGCGCCAGCATGCAACAGGCCGGGACTGAAGCTTTCTTT	CASMQQAGTEAFF
-	TRBV27	-	TRBJ2-7	TGTGCCACCGGACCTACAGGGCCTACCTACGAGCAGTACTTC	CATGPTGPTYEQYF
-	TRBV30	TRBD2	TRBJ2-2	TGTGCCTGGAGTGCAAGCGGGAGAGCTAACACCGGGGAGCTGTTTTTT	CAWSASGRANTGELFF
few	TRBV11-3	-	TRBJ2-7	TGTGCCAGCAGCTTATATTCGCAGGATTCCTACGAGCAGTACTTC	CASSLYSQDSYEQYF
-	TRBV11-2	TRBD1	TRBJ2-2	TGTGCCAGCAGCTTTTCCCCCGGTGGGCAGGGGGACACCGGGGAGCTGTTTTTT	CASSFSPGGQGDTGELFF
-	TRBV27	TRBD1	TRBJ2-2	TGTGCCAGCAGTCGACAGGGCGTTGGCGGGGAGCTGTTTTTT	CASSRQGVGGELFF